The present TCR beta chain was sequenced within a study of blood T cell repertoires in COVID-19. V lost 3 bases to trimming and J lost 8 bases, with 10 bases between them. The CDR3 is made up of 12 amino acids. Here immunoSEQ multiplex PCR was the method, and the copy in TCRdb shows in-frame clones only, minus some. There are about 150,000 clones in the sample; about three quarters occur only once, and under 2% lies in the top ten. This clone occurred once. The V and J genes are TRBV12-3 or TRBV12-4 and TRBJ1-1; D is perhaps TRBD1 (5 bases). The sample was peripheral blood. This sequence originates from a man older than 75 with acute or convalescent COVID-19. CDR3 amino acids: CASSFRGLEAFF. In nucleotides, the CDR3 is TGTGCCAGCAGTTTTAGGGGCTTGGAAGCTTTCTTT.